The next 22 T cell receptor beta chains were all read from a single sample in a study of blood T cell repertoires in COVID-19. Repertoires were generated with immunoSEQ multiplex PCR, while TCRdb's copy carries only in-frame clones and drops some. The table shows about 60,000 clones, with about four fifths occurring only once. The specimen was peripheral blood. The source is a man aged 55 to 69 with COVID-19, enrolled during active disease.

This chain joins TRBV5-1 and TRBJ2-3, with D perhaps TRBD1 (5 bases). This CDR3 contains 16 residues. Trimming took off 1 base at V and 1 base at J, with 13 bases between the two ends. The germline V gene encodes CDR1 SGHRS and CDR2 YFSETQ. For the CDR3, the DNA is TGCGCCAGCAGCTTGTGGGGCCAGGGTGGCACAGATACGCAGTATTTT. This sequence encodes CASSLWGQGGTDTQYF.

The rearrangement links TRBV12-5 to TRBJ2-1, with TRBD2 matching 13 bases. Germline values: CDR1 LGHNT, CDR2 FRNRAP. The CDR3 runs 19 residues. The junction had 17 bases not matched to a gene; V was cut back by 4 bases and J by 8 bases. CDR3 bases: TGTGCTAGTGGTTCGCCGGCCGGGACTAGCGGGAATTCCCCCTATGAGCAGTTCTTC. Translation: CASGSPAGTSGNSPYEQFF.

The chain links TRBV6-5 to TRBJ1-1, with 7 bases matching TRBD1. The V segment lost 10 bases and the J segment 1 base; nucleotides outside the gene matches: 9. The CDR3 sequence is 14 residues long. CDR1 and CDR2 from the germline V gene are MNHEY and SVGAGI. In nucleotides, the CDR3 is TGTGCCATCGAGGAGGGGACAGCGAACACTGAAGCTTTCTTT. Amino acids: CAIEEGTANTEAFF.

The chain uses TRBV2 and TRBJ2-2; maybe TRBD1 (5 bases). V was trimmed by 10 bases and J by 1 base, leaving 13 bases between them. The CDR3 runs 14 residues. Looked up from germline, CDR1 is SNHLY and CDR2 is FYNNEI. CDR3 in DNA: TGTGCCACTGGACATGGGAAGAACACCGGGGAGCTGTTTTTT. Residues: CATGHGKNTGELFF.

This chain joins TRBV30 and TRBJ1-4, with 8 bases identical to TRBD1. Germline assignment: CDR1 GTSNPN and CDR2 SVGIG (reference sequence). Germline trimming cut 3 bases from V and 2 bases from J; bases unmatched to any gene: 5. The CDR3 runs 15 residues. The CDR3 sequence is CAWSDYRGTNEKLFF. The CDR3, as DNA: TGTGCCTGGAGCGATTACAGGGGGACTAATGAAAAACTGTTTTTT.

The chain joins TRBV6-5 to TRBJ1-2; 9 bases fit TRBD1. Germline V gene sequence: CDR1 MNHEY, CDR2 SVGAGI. V lost 6 bases and J lost 4; bases outside the gene matches: 6. CDR3 length: 14 amino acids. CDR3 sequence reads: CASRQQGAGYGYTF. CDR3 in DNA: TGTGCCAGCAGGCAACAGGGGGCGGGCTATGGCTACACCTTC.

This chain connects TRBV6-5 to TRBJ1-1; 7 bases align to TRBD1. Germline loops: CDR1 MNHEY, CDR2 SVGAGI. This CDR3 contains 13 residues. Germline trimming cut 4 bases from V and 5 bases from J; bases unmatched to any gene: 4. This CDR3 is CASSSPGGTEAFF. CDR3 nucleotide sequence: TGTGCCAGCAGTTCACCAGGGGGAACTGAAGCTTTCTTT.

V usage is TRBV6-1 and J usage is TRBJ1-6; D is ambiguous. The CDR3 runs to 16 residues. CDR1 and CDR2 from the germline V gene are MNHNS and SASEGT. V was clipped by 0 bases and J by 5 bases, with 11 bases between them. CDR3 amino acids: CASSEAGTAHNSPLHF. DNA of the CDR3: TGTGCCAGCAGTGAAGCCGGAACAGCCCATAATTCACCCCTCCACTTT.

The rearrangement links TRBV2 to TRBJ1-3; D unclear. Per the germline V gene, CDR1 is SNHLY and CDR2 is FYNNEI. There are 15 residues in the CDR3. The ends were cut back, 1 base at V and 4 bases at J, with 11 bases in the middle. This CDR3 is CASSEGSLWGNTIYF. Here the CDR3 DNA reads TGTGCCAGCAGTGAAGGGAGCCTTTGGGGAAACACCATATATTTT.

In this sample, this clone turned up a few times. This chain uses TRBV5-5 with TRBJ2-5, with D unresolved. Trimming pared 3 bases from V and 5 bases from J, leaving 8 bases between. The CDR3 loop spans 12 amino acids. From germline, CDR1 is SGHKS and CDR2 YYEKEE (reference sequence). CDR3 sequence (DNA): TGTGCCAGCAGCTCTTCTCTCGAGACCCAGTACTTC. Translating it yields CASSSSLETQYF.

In its sample, this clone was seen once. The rearrangement uses TRBV6-5 and TRBJ2-1, with a possible D match to TRBD2 (6 bases). The CDR3 runs 15 residues. Germline lookup yields CDR1 MNHEY and CDR2 SVGAGI. Trimming left V 2 bases short and J 8 bases short, with 16 bases between. CDR3 sequence: CASSYPTGGVYEQFF. The DNA of the CDR3 is TGTGCCAGCAGTTACCCCACCGGCGGGGTGTATGAGCAGTTCTTC.

The V and J genes are TRBV24-1 and TRBJ2-2; TRBD2 agrees at 11 bases. Per the germline V gene, CDR1 is KGHDR and CDR2 is SFDVKD. The V and J ends lost 4 bases and 1 base, in that order; junction bases with no gene match: 4. The CDR3 is 17 amino acids. CDR3: CATSELTSGRNTGELFF. The DNA for the CDR3 is TGTGCCACCAGTGAGCTCACTAGCGGGAGGAACACCGGGGAGCTGTTTTTT.

The genes are TRBV11-2 and TRBJ2-6, with 8 bases that match TRBD1. Trimming took 6 bases from V and 1 from J; bases not matched to a gene: 14. Germline-derived CDR1 and CDR2 are SGHAT and FQNNGV. CDR3 length equals 19 residues. CDR3 in DNA: TGTGCCAGCAGGAGACAGGGGATTACCCAACTTTCTGGGGCCAACGTCCTGACTTTC. Amino acid sequence: CASRRQGITQLSGANVLTF. Together with reference TRBV11-2 and TRBJ2-6, the CDR3 gives the full variable domain: EAGVAQSPRYKIIEKRQSVAFWCNPISGHATLYWYQQILGQGPKLLIQFQNNGVVDDSQLPKDRFSAERLKGVDSTLKIQPAKLEDSAVYLCASRRQGITQLSGANVLTFGAGSRLTVL.

A few counts support this clone. The chain joins TRBV5-5 to TRBJ2-1; 8 bases are shared with TRBD2. The CDR3 consists of 14 residues. Per the germline V gene, CDR1 is SGHKS and CDR2 is YYEKEE (reference sequence). J gave up 7 bases and V 1 base, and 4 bases lay outside the gene matches. This CDR3 reads CASSLLLAVNEQFF. CDR3 coding DNA: TGTGCCAGCAGCTTGCTACTAGCGGTAAATGAGCAGTTCTTC.

This chain links TRBV5-1 with TRBJ1-5; D not certain. There are 12 residues in the CDR3. Germline loops: CDR1 SGHRS, CDR2 YFSETQ. Trimming stripped 4 bases from V and 5 bases from J, with 7 bases between. CDR3 nucleotide sequence: TGCGCCAGCAGCCCAAATGATCAGCCCCAGCATTTT. As protein: CASSPNDQPQHF.

The chain has TRBV5-6 and TRBJ2-7; D remains unclear. Germline V gene sequence: CDR1 SGHDT, CDR2 YYEEEE. The CDR3 has 13 residues. The ends were cut back, 0 bases at V and 3 bases at J, with 7 bases in the middle. This chain's CDR3 is CASSLVGSYEQYF. The DNA for the CDR3 is TGTGCCAGCAGCTTGGTGGGCAGCTACGAGCAGTACTTC. The whole variable domain, filled in from reference TRBV5-6 and TRBJ2-7, reads DAGVTQSPTHLIKTRGQQVTLRCSPKSGHDTVSWYQQALGQGPQFIFQYYEEEERQRGNFPDRFSGHQFPNYSSELNVNALLLGDSALYLCASSLVGSYEQYFGPGTRLTVT.

As to this clone: A read error may account for a junction end that differs from germline. The chain links TRBV28 to TRBJ2-3; D unclear. This CDR3 region has 12 residues. CDR1 is MDHEN and CDR2 is SYDVKM in the germline V gene. DNA of the CDR3: TGTGCCATCTCGCCAGGAACAGATACGCAATATTTT. Translating gives CAISPGTDTQYF.

The genes are TRBV7-4 and TRBJ2-3; TRBD1 aligns across 10 bases. J was trimmed by 6 bases and V by 6 bases; bases with no gene match: 15. This CDR3 spans 17 amino acids. CDR1 is SGHVT, CDR2 SQSDAQ, per germline. The CDR3 spells CASRTGGNVRGLDTQYF. The CDR3 bases are TGTGCCAGCAGGACAGGGGGCAACGTTAGAGGACTGGATACGCAGTATTTT.

V is TRBV19 and J is TRBJ1-1; D remains ambiguous. Per germline, CDR1 LNHDA and CDR2 SQIVND (reference sequence). This CDR3 comprises 13 residues. V was trimmed by 3 bases and J by 2 bases, leaving 7 bases between them. The CDR3 spells CASSIFSNTEAFF. The CDR3 DNA reads as TGTGCCAGTAGTATCTTCAGTAACACTGAAGCTTTCTTT.

The chain is built from TRBV5-1 and TRBJ2-1; TRBD2 agrees at 7 bases. The CDR3 contains 14 residues. Germline loops: CDR1 SGHRS, CDR2 YFSETQ. V trimming: 4 bases; J trimming: 8 bases; junction bases outside the gene matches: 9. CDR3 amino acids: CASSAGGSLYEQFF. As DNA, the CDR3 is TGCGCCAGCAGCGCGGGCGGGAGTCTCTATGAGCAGTTCTTC.

The chain couples TRBV27 to TRBJ1-2; D unclear. V shed 2 bases and J shed 0 bases, with 4 bases lying between them. Germline V gene data show CDR1 as MNHEY and CDR2 as SMNVEV (reference sequence). The CDR3 has 13 residues. CDR3 sequence (DNA): TGTGCCAGCAGTTTAACAGCTAACTATGGCTACACCTTC. Translation: CASSLTANYGYTF.

The chain has TRBV3-1 (or the pseudogene TRBV3-2) and TRBJ2-2, with D hard to call. The V end was cut by 0 bases, the J end by 1 base, with 3 bases between. CDR1 LGHDT and CDR2 YNNKEL come from the germline V gene (reference sequence). The CDR3 covers 14 residues. CDR3 in amino acids: CASSQDRNTGELFF. The DNA for the CDR3 is TGTGCCAGCAGCCAAGATCGGAACACCGGGGAGCTGTTTTTT.